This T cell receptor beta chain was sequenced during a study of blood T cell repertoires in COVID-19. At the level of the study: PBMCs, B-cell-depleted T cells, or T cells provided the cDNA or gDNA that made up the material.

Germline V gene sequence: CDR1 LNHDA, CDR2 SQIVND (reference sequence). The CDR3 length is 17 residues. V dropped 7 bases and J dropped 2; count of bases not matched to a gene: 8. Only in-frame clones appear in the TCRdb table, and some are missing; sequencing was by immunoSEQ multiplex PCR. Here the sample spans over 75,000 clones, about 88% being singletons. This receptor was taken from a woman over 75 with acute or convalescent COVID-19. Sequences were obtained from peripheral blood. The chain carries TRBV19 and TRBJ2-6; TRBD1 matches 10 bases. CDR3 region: CASTRDRGAAGANVLTF. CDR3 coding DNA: TGTGCCAGTACCCGGGACAGGGGAGCTGCTGGGGCCAACGTCCTGACTTTC.